This TCR beta chain is drawn from a study of graft-versus-host responses after intestinal transplantation. General study findings and limits: GvH clones appeared in recipient marrow, some first in ileum or blood.

Trimming removed 9 bases from V and 6 bases from J, with 13 bases in between. Germline CDR1 reads MDHEN; CDR2 reads SYDVKM. This CDR3 comprises 12 residues. The assay was immunoSEQ multiplex PCR, and TCRdb's table has in-frame clones only and misses some. The repertoire has around 110,000 clones, approximately 88% of them found once; the top ten carry approximately 0.76%. The sample holds one count of this clone. Its matching antigen is unknown. The sequenced sample was unstimulated CD4+ T cells sorted from spleen or lymph node cells, obtained before transplant. This chain joins TRBV28 and TRBJ2-3; D call uncertain. This sequence was found in a human donor who was the organ donor for an intestinal transplant. The CDR3 here is CASFTELDTQYF. DNA of the CDR3: TGTGCCAGTTTCACAGAATTGGATACGCAGTATTTT.